This passage covers 9 T cell receptor beta chains from one sample sequenced in a study of CD8 T cells in Susac syndrome. With random hexamers, reverse transcription was performed on about 0.5 to 1 ug of RNA. TCRdb itself ran the immunoSEQ multiplex PCR reads through MiXCR, one entry per CDR3 protein. This repertoire shows fewer than 35,000 distinct CDR3 sequences, 94% found once; its top ten account for roughly 0.27%. The sample comprised CD8+ T cells from PBMCs. These receptors originate from a human donor in good health.

The chain recombines TRBV9 with TRBJ2-5, with D possibly matching TRBD1 (6 bases). CDR1 and CDR2 from the germline V gene are SGDLS and YYNGEE. This CDR3 contains 14 residues. The ends were cut back, 4 bases at V and 3 bases at J, with 13 bases in the middle. The CDR3 region has the DNA TGTGCCAGCAGCATAACGGCAGGGGAAGAGACCCAGTACTTC. Translation: CASSITAGEETQYF.

Regarding this clonotype: One end of the junction is discordant with germline, which a read error may explain. The chain carries TRBV6-1 and TRBJ1-5, with 10 bases that match TRBD1. This CDR3 is built from 15 residues. Germline V gene data show CDR1 as MNHNS and CDR2 as SASEGT. In DNA, the CDR3 is TGTGCCAGCAGTCAAAGACAGGGGGCGAATCACCCCCAGCATTTT. Residues: CASSQRQGANHPQHF.

This chain connects TRBV10-3 to TRBJ1-5, with a weak D call TRBD1 (5 bases). V dropped 10 bases and J dropped 5 bases, with 24 bases sitting between them. The CDR3 covers 16 residues. In germline, CDR1 is ENHRY, CDR2 SYGVKD. The CDR3 DNA reads as TGTGCCACCGGAATTACGGGCCCTCGAGGGGATCAGCCCCAGCATTTT. Translation: CATGITGPRGDQPQHF.

The chain recombines TRBV5-1 with TRBJ1-2; D is ambiguous. Germline-derived CDR1 and CDR2 are SGHRS and YFSETQ. The CDR3 has 13 amino acids. With 0 bases removed from V and 4 bases from J, the gap between germline ends came to 7 bases. CDR3 protein: CASSLGRGYGYTF. In DNA, the CDR3 is TGCGCCAGCAGCTTGGGACGGGGCTATGGCTACACCTTC.

CDR3 nucleotide sequence: TGCAGTGCTAGAGAGGCGGGGGACAGGGTCTACGAGCAGTACTTC. This sequence encodes CSAREAGDRVYEQYF. The V gene is TRBV20-1, the J gene TRBJ2-7; 9 nucleotides line up with TRBD1. The J segment lost 3 bases and the V segment lost 0 bases, leaving 6 bases of the junction unmatched. The CDR3 runs 15 residues. CDR1 and CDR2 (germline): DFQATT, SNEGSKA (reference sequence).

The chain is built from TRBV7-9 and TRBJ2-7; maybe TRBD1 (6 bases). The CDR3 is made up of 14 amino acids. Germline CDR1 SEHNR, CDR2 FQNEAQ (reference sequence). The V end was cut by 1 base, the J end by 5 bases, with 12 bases between. The CDR3 region is CASSLGRTVDEQYF. CDR3 in DNA: TGTGCCAGCAGCTTAGGGAGGACAGTCGACGAGCAGTACTTC. Complete variable domain (other parts from reference TRBV7-9 and TRBJ2-7): DTGVSQNPRHKITKRGQNVTFRCDPISEHNRLYWYRQTLGQGPEFLTYFQNEAQLEKSRLLSDRFSAERPKGSFSTLEIQRTEQGDSAMYLCASSLGRTVDEQYFGPGTRLTVT.

This sequence joins TRBV2 and TRBJ2-7, with TRBD1 as a possible D gene (6 bases). V was shortened by 7 bases and J by 7 bases, with 14 bases between the two germline ends. From germline, CDR1 is SNHLY and CDR2 FYNNEI. CDR3 length: 12 residues. The CDR3 sequence is CASTQGMVEQYF. The CDR3 coding sequence is TGTGCCAGCACCCAGGGGATGGTAGAGCAGTACTTC.

The chain uses TRBV4-3 and TRBJ1-1; no clear D. V shed 0 bases and J shed 6 bases, with 11 bases lying between them. CDR1 and CDR2 from the germline V gene are LGHNA and YSLEER. This CDR3 has 14 amino acids. The chain's CDR3 is CASSQDRTASEAFF. The CDR3 DNA sequence: TGCGCCAGCAGCCAAGATCGAACAGCGTCTGAAGCTTTCTTT.

J is TRBJ1-1 and V is TRBV19; D unresolved. There are 11 residues in the CDR3. The germline V gene has CDR1 LNHDA and CDR2 SQIVND (reference sequence). The V gene lost 3 bases and the J gene lost 10 bases, with 9 bases spanning the gap. The CDR3 here is CASSIPYGAFF. The CDR3 DNA reads as TGTGCCAGTAGTATCCCATACGGAGCTTTCTTT.